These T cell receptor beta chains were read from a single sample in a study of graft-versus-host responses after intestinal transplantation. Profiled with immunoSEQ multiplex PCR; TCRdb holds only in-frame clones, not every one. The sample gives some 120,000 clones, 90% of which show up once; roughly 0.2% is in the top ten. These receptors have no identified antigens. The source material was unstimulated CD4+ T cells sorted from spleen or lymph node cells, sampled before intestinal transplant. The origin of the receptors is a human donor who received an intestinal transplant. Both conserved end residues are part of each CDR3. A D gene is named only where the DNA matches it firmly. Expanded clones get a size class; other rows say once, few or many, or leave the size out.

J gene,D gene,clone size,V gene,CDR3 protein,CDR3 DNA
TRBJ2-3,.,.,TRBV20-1,CSATSADTQYF,TGCAGTGCTACGTCGGCAGATACGCAGTATTTT
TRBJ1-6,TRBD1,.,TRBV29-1,CSVAGTGPNSPLHF,TGCAGCGTCGCCGGGACAGGGCCTAATTCACCCCTCCACTTT
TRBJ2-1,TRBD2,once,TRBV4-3,CASSQVWGGDEQFF,TGCGCCAGCAGCCAAGTGTGGGGGGGGGATGAGCAGTTCTTC
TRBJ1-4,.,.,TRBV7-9,CASSLTTTNEKLFF,TGTGCCAGCAGCTTAACAACAACTAATGAAAAACTGTTTTTT
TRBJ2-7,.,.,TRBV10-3,CAISEHYEQYF,TGTGCCATCAGTGAGCACTACGAGCAGTACTTC
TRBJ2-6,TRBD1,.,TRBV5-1,CASSRWTGANSGANVLTF,TGCGCCAGCAGCCGATGGACAGGGGCGAATTCTGGGGCCAACGTCCTGACTTTC
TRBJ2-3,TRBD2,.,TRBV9,CASSQRGGTSALETQYF,TGTGCCAGCAGCCAAAGGGGGGGGACTAGCGCTTTAGAGACGCAGTATTTT
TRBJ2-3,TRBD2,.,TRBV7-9,CASSLYSGGTDTQYF,TGTGCCAGCAGCTTATATAGCGGGGGGACAGATACGCAGTATTTT
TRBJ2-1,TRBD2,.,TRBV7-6,CASSLGGLAGVDEQFF,TGTGCCAGCAGCTTAGGGGGACTAGCGGGGGTAGATGAGCAGTTCTTC
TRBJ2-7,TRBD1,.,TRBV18,CASSPLRDRAYEQYF,TGTGCCAGCTCACCACTCCGGGACAGAGCCTACGAGCAGTACTTC
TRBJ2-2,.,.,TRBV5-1,CASSLASSVRELFF,TGCGCCAGCAGCTTGGCCTCTAGCGTCAGGGAGCTGTTTTTT
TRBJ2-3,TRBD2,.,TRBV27,CASSPPTSGGADTQYF,TGTGCCAGCAGTCCTCCGACTAGCGGGGGGGCAGATACGCAGTATTTT
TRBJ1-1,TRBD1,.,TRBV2,CASLERTGGFGTEAFF,TGTGCCAGCCTAGAAAGGACAGGGGGCTTCGGGACTGAAGCTTTCTTT
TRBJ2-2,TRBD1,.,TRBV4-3,CASSQGAKGGQTNTGELFF,TGCGCCAGCAGCCAAGGTGCCAAAGGGGGACAGACGAACACCGGGGAGCTGTTTTTT
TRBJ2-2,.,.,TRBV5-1,CASSLSTGDTGELFF,TGCGCCAGCAGCTTGTCTACGGGAGACACCGGGGAGCTGTTTTTT
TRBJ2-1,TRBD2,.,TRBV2,CASSDTTSGAYNEQFF,TGTGCCAGCAGCGACACAACTAGCGGGGCCTACAATGAGCAGTTCTTC
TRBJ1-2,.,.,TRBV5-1,CASSFGGGGRYGYTF,TGCGCCAGCAGCTTTGGCGGGGGGGGCCGCTATGGCTACACCTTC
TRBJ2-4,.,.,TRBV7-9,CASSPDKPGGNIQYF,TGTGCCAGCAGCCCGGACAAACCGGGGGGCAACATTCAGTACTTC
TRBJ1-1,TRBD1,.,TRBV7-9,CASSTRQGITEAFF,TGTGCCAGCAGCACCCGACAGGGGATCACTGAAGCTTTCTTT
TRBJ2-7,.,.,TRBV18,CASSPAFGRRGYEQYF,TGTGCCAGCTCACCCGCATTTGGGCGCCGGGGTTACGAGCAGTACTTC
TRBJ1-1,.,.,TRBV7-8,CASSLVGPLVRAEAFF,TGTGCCAGCAGCTTAGTTGGTCCTCTTGTGAGGGCTGAAGCTTTCTTT